Described below is a single T cell receptor (beta chain) sequence and its context. The antigen is undetermined. Here immunoSEQ multiplex PCR was the method, and the copy in TCRdb shows in-frame clones only, minus some. The table has about 350,000 clones, 92% seen once. Between the trimmed V and J ends, which lost 4 bases and 3 bases, there was a span of 10 bases. The germline gives CDR1 MNHEY, CDR2 SVGEGT. CDR3 length equals 14 residues. The sample originates from a study of Ad26.COV2.S vaccination and SARS-CoV-2 variants. Study-level findings and limits: Placebo recipients had lower spike-specific TCR breadth than vaccine recipients. Reports say spike-specific CD8+ and CD4+ T cell responses covered substantial breadth after vaccination. Possibly, TCR breadth and depth analyses underestimated total T cell responses. Participants given vaccine showed non-spike TCR breadth similar to that of placebo recipients.

This receptor was identified in a human donor who had recovered from COVID-19. Sequenced here: peripheral blood, sampled after recovery from COVID-19. The genes are TRBV6-2 or TRBV6-3 and TRBJ1-5; D call uncertain. Here the CDR3 DNA reads TGTGCCAGCAGTTTAACAGAGGACAATCAGCCCCAGCATTTT. Translation gives CASSLTEDNQPQHF.